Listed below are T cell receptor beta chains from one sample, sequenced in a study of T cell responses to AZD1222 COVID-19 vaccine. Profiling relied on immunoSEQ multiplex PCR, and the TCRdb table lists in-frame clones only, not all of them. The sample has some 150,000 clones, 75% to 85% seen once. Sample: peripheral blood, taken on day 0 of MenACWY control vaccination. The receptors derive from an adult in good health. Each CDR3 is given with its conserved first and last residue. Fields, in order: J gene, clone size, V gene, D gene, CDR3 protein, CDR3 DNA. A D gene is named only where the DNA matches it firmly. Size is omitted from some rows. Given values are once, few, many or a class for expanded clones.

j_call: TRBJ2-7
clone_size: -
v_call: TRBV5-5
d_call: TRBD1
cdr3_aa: CASSFDRGRNEQYF
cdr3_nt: TGTGCCAGCAGCTTCGACAGGGGCAGAAACGAGCAGTACTTC

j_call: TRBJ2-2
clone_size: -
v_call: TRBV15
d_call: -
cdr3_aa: CATANRANTGELFF
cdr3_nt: TGTGCCACCGCGAACAGGGCAAACACCGGGGAGCTGTTTTTT

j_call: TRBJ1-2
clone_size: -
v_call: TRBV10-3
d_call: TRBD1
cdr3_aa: CAISGGAGQGSNYGYTF
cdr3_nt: TGTGCCATCAGTGGGGGAGCGGGACAGGGATCGAACTATGGCTACACCTTC

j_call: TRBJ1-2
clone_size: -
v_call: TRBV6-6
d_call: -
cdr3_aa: CATGGPRANYGYTF
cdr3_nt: TGTGCCACCGGGGGGCCTCGGGCTAACTATGGCTACACCTTC

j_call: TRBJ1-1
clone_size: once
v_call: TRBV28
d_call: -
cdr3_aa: CASSLLTAQGLGRTEAFF
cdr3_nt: TGTGCCAGCAGTTTGTTAACCGCCCAGGGGCTCGGGAGGACTGAAGCTTTCTTT

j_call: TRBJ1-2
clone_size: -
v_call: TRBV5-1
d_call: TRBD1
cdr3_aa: CASSSGQGAVYGYTF
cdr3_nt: TGCGCCAGCAGCTCGGGACAGGGGGCTGTGTATGGCTACACCTTC

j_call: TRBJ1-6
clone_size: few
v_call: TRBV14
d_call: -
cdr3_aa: CASSLGSYNSPLHF
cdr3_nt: TGTGCCAGCAGCCTCGGGTCTTATAATTCACCCCTCCACTTT

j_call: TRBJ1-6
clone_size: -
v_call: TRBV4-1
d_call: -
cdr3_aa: CASSQEGYSYNSPLHF
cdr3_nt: TGCGCCAGCAGCCAAGAGGGTTACTCCTATAATTCACCCCTCCACTTT

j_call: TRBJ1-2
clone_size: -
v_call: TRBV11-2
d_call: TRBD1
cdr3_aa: CASSWLRGNYGYTF
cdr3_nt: TGTGCCAGCAGCTGGCTCAGGGGGAACTATGGCTACACCTTC

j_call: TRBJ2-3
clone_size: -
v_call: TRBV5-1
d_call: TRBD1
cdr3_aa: CASSRTGDNTDTQYF
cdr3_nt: TGCGCCAGCAGCAGAACAGGGGATAACACAGATACGCAGTATTTT

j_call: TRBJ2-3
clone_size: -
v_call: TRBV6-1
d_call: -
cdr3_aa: CASSYSDTQYF
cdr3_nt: TGTGCCAGCAGTTATTCAGATACGCAGTATTTT

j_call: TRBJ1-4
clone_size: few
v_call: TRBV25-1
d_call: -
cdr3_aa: CASSEYGGGLGEKLFF
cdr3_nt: TGTGCCAGCAGTGAATATGGTGGGGGGCTCGGTGAAAAACTGTTTTTT

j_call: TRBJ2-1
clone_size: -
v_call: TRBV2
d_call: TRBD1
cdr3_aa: CASNSDRVGDNEQFF
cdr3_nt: TGTGCCAGCAACTCGGACAGGGTCGGGGACAATGAGCAGTTCTTC

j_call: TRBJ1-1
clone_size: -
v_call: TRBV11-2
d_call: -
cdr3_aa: CASSLYHKNTEAFF
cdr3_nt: TGTGCCAGCAGCTTATACCACAAGAACACTGAAGCTTTCTTT

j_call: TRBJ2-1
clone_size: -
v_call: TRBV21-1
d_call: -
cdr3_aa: CASSNIPRGQGIVNEQFF
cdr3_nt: TGTGCCAGCAGCAATATCCCTAGGGGGCAGGGGATTGTCAATGAGCAGTTCTTC

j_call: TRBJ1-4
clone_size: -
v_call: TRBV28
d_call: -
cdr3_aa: CASNSPGTASEKLFF
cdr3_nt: TGTGCCAGCAATTCACCCGGGACGGCGTCTGAAAAACTGTTTTTT

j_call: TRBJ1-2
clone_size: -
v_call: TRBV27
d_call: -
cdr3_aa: CASSTSSNYGYTF
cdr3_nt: TGTGCCAGCAGTACCTCCTCTAACTATGGCTACACCTTC

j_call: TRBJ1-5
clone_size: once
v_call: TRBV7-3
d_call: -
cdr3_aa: CASSLLVGQPQHF
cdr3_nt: TGTGCCAGCAGCTTGCTGGTGGGACAGCCCCAGCATTTT

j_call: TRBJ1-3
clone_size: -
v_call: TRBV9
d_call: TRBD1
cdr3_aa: CASSSLRGRNGNTIYF
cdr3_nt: TGTGCCAGCAGCTCTCTTAGGGGGCGGAATGGAAACACCATATATTTT

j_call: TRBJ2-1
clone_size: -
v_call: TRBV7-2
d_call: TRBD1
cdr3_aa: CASSPGTGVRRGEQFF
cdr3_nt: TGTGCCAGCAGCCCGGGGACAGGGGTTCGCAGGGGTGAGCAGTTCTTC

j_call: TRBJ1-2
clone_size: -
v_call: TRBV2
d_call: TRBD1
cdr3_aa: CASSGEYRGRGGYTF
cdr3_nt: TGTGCCAGCAGTGGGGAGTACAGGGGGCGTGGTGGCTACACCTTC

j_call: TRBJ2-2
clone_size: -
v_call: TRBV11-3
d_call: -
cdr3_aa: CASSSPIPGELFF
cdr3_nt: TGTGCCAGCAGCTCTCCTATTCCCGGGGAGCTGTTTTTT

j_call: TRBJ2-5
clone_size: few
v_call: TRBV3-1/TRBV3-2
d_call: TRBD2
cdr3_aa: CASSLSGGETQYF
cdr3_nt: TGTGCCAGCAGCTTGAGCGGGGGGGAGACCCAGTACTTC

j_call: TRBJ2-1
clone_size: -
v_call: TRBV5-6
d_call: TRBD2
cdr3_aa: CASSLVSGGSYNEQFF
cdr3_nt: TGTGCCAGCAGCTTGGTTAGCGGGGGCTCCTACAATGAGCAGTTCTTC

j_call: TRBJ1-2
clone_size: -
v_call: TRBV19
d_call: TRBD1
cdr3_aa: CASGFLTGALATGYTF
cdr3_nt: TGTGCCAGTGGCTTCCTGACAGGGGCATTGGCGACAGGCTACACCTTC

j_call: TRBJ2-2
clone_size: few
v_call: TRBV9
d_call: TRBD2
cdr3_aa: CASSTRAGDTGELFF
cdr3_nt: TGTGCCAGCAGCACGAGGGCGGGGGACACCGGGGAGCTGTTTTTT

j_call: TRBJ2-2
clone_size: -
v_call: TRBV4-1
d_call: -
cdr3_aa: CASSPPQGENTGELFF
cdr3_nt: TGCGCCAGCAGCCCCCCTCAGGGTGAAAACACCGGGGAGCTGTTTTTT

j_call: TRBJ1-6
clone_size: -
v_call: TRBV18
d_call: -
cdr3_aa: CASSPSDNSPLHF
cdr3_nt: TGTGCCAGCTCACCATCGGATAATTCACCCCTCCACTTT

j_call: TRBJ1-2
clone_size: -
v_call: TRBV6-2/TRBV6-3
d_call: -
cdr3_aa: CASSPDVSGYTF
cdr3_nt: TGTGCCAGCAGTCCCGACGTGTCTGGCTACACCTTC

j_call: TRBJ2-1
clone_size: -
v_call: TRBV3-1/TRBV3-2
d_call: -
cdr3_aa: CASSPGHYNEQFF
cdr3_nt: TGTGCCAGCAGCCCGGGACACTACAATGAGCAGTTCTTC

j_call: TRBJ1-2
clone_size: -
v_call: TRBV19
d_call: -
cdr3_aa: CASSIPGQYYGYTF
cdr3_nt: TGTGCCAGTAGTATACCCGGCCAATACTATGGCTACACCTTC

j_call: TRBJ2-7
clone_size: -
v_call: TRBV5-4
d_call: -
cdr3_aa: CASSPERDYEQYF
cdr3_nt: TGTGCCAGCAGCCCAGAAAGGGACTACGAGCAGTACTTC

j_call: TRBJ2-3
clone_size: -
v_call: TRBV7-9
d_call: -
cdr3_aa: CASRQGTPTDTQYF
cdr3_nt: TGTGCCAGCAGGCAAGGGACTCCTACAGATACGCAGTATTTT

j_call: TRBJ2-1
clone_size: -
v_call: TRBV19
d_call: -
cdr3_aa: CASLRGNEQFF
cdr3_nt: TGTGCCAGCCTCAGGGGCAATGAGCAGTTCTTC

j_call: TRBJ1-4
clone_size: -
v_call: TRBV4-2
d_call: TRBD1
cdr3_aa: CASSQDPDRVPAANEKLFF
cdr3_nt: TGTGCCAGCAGCCAAGACCCGGACAGGGTCCCCGCGGCTAATGAAAAACTGTTTTTT

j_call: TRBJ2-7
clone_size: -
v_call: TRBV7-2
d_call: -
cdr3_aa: CASSFGQAYEQYF
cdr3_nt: TGTGCCAGCAGCTTCGGACAAGCCTACGAGCAGTACTTC

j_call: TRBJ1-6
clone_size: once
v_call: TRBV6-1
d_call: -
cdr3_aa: CASSEVGSPLHF
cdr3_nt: TGTGCCAGCAGTGAAGTGGGTTCACCCCTCCACTTT

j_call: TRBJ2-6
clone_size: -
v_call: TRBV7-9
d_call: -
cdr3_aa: CASSPLPAGAGANVLTF
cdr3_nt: TGTGCCAGCAGCCCTCTCCCCGCTGGAGCAGGGGCCAACGTCCTGACTTTC

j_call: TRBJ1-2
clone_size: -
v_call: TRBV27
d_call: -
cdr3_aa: CASSFRGIYGYTF
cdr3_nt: TGTGCCAGCAGTTTCAGGGGAATCTATGGCTACACCTTC

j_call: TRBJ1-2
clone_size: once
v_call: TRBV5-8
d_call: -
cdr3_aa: CASSFVHGYTF
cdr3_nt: TGTGCCAGCAGCTTCGTCCATGGCTACACCTTC